This TCR beta chain stems from a study of liver allograft versus peripheral blood T cells. Study in general: Comparative analysis was performed on T cell receptor repertoires from transplanted livers and from recipients' peripheral blood.

General observations from the study: It was reported that the T cell receptor repertoires found inside liver allografts differed from those that were detected in peripheral blood.

CDR1 is ENHRY, CDR2 SYGVKD, per germline. The CDR3 has 15 amino acids. V lost 3 bases, J lost 5 bases, and 16 bases lay in between. There are a few counts of this clonotype. As yet, its antigen is unknown. TCRdb re-analysed the reads in MiXCR, keeping a single row per CDR3 protein. The sample lists some 15,000 distinct CDR3 sequences, under 25% occurring once. The receptor comes from a human patient who had a liver transplant. Some T cells may be supplied by the graft donor. The chain employs TRBV10-3 and TRBJ1-1, with D possibly being TRBD1 (6 bases). In nucleotides, the CDR3 is TGTGCCATCAGTGACCCCGACAGGAATTTGACTGAAGCTTTCTTT. It codes for CAISDPDRNLTEAFF.